The T cell receptor (beta chain) under discussion was sequenced for a study of early stage breast cancer tumors. This clone has just one count. Its target is not known. Findings and caveats of the study: Comparing each tissue with blood distinguished tumor from normal in 14 of 16 patients. Enriched TCRB sequences shared across patients were mostly commonly generated sequences.

Each sample had two DNA replicates, approximately 0.5 ug blood or approximately 1.5 ug tissue. Using immunoSEQ multiplex PCR, the repertoire was profiled, and TCRdb retains in-frame clones only, with some absent. This sample has more than 65,000 clones, with around 80% found just once. This sequence originates from a person in their 40s with breast cancer. The sequenced material came from blood.

The CDR3: CASSDSGRKNTEAFF. DNA for the CDR3: TGTGCCAGCAGTGATTCGGGACGGAAAAACACTGAAGCTTTCTTT. The V call is TRBV2, the J call TRBJ1-1, with D perhaps matching TRBD1 (5 bases). Germline lookup yields CDR1 SNHLY and CDR2 FYNNEI. V shed 3 bases and J shed 2 bases, with 13 bases lying between them. The CDR3 spans 15 residues.